Listed below are T cell receptor beta chains from one sample, sequenced in a study of T-cell memory formation after mild COVID-19. TCRdb analysed the 5' RACE reads with MiXCR anew, one entry per CDR3 protein. The table lists 180,000 or so distinct CDR3 sequences, roughly 11% of them singletons, with roughly 3.8% in the top ten. Sequencing was carried out using PBMCs or a T cell subset sorted from them (not recorded which). These TCRs come from a man aged 18 to 30 who had mild COVID-19 (a few samples of this study predate the infection). Cell type and time point are not known. CDR3s include the opening cysteine and the closing phenylalanine or tryptophan. D genes are given only for firm matches. A clone size is listed for some rows: how often the clone was seen (once, few, many), or a class if it is expanded.

clone size: -; J gene: TRBJ1-1; D gene: -; V gene: TRBV5-1; CDR3 DNA: TGCGCCAGCACCCGTGGAGGGTCGGAGACTGAAGCTTTCTTT; CDR3 protein: CASTRGGSETEAFF
clone size: few; J gene: TRBJ1-1; D gene: -; V gene: TRBV5-1; CDR3 DNA: TGCGCCAGCAGCTTGCAGGGCGTCGGGGATACTGAAGCTTTCTTT; CDR3 protein: CASSLQGVGDTEAFF
clone size: -; J gene: TRBJ2-7; D gene: -; V gene: TRBV7-2; CDR3 DNA: TGTGCCAGCAGTTACGTGGGCGACTCCTACGAGCAGTACTTC; CDR3 protein: CASSYVGDSYEQYF
clone size: few; J gene: TRBJ1-2; D gene: -; V gene: TRBV11-2; CDR3 DNA: TGTGCCAGCAGCTTAGTCAGGGTGGATTTTGACTATGGCTACACCTTC; CDR3 protein: CASSLVRVDFDYGYTF
clone size: many; J gene: TRBJ2-7; D gene: -; V gene: TRBV29-1; CDR3 DNA: TGCAGCGTTAAGGGGGTCTCCTACGAGCAGTACTTC; CDR3 protein: CSVKGVSYEQYF
clone size: few; J gene: TRBJ2-5; D gene: TRBD2; V gene: TRBV4-2; CDR3 DNA: TGTGCCAGCAGCCAAGATAAGCGGGGTGGGCACCAGACCCAGTACTTC; CDR3 protein: CASSQDKRGGHQTQYF
clone size: few; J gene: TRBJ2-5; D gene: TRBD2; V gene: TRBV3-1; CDR3 DNA: TGTGCCAGCAGCCAAGATGGCGGGGGGGCCTGGAAGACCCAGTACTTC; CDR3 protein: CASSQDGGGAWKTQYF
clone size: -; J gene: TRBJ2-1; D gene: -; V gene: TRBV5-1; CDR3 DNA: TGCGCCAGCAGCTTGGAAATCACTAGAAGCAATGAGCAGTTCTTC; CDR3 protein: CASSLEITRSNEQFF
clone size: many; J gene: TRBJ2-7; D gene: -; V gene: TRBV5-6; CDR3 DNA: TGTGCCAGCAGCGCAAGGCCGGACGGCTACTCCCTAGGCGAGCAGTACTTC; CDR3 protein: CASSARPDGYSLGEQYF
clone size: many; J gene: TRBJ2-1; D gene: -; V gene: TRBV20-1; CDR3 DNA: TGCAGTGCTAGCCCGCGGGACGGGGTCTACAATGAGCAGTTCTTC; CDR3 protein: CSASPRDGVYNEQFF
clone size: few; J gene: TRBJ2-3; D gene: -; V gene: TRBV4-2; CDR3 DNA: TGTGCCAGCAGCCAAGACGACACAGATACGCAGTATTTT; CDR3 protein: CASSQDDTDTQYF
clone size: -; J gene: TRBJ2-1; D gene: TRBD2; V gene: TRBV20-1; CDR3 DNA: TGCAGCGTTGATGGTAGCGGGGGGGCGTACTACAATGAGCAGTTCTTC; CDR3 protein: CSVDGSGGAYYNEQFF
clone size: few; J gene: TRBJ2-1; D gene: TRBD1; V gene: TRBV12-3/TRBV12-4; CDR3 DNA: TGTGCCAGCAGTTCTCCGACAGGGACGACCGGGCAGTTCTTC; CDR3 protein: CASSSPTGTTGQFF
clone size: -; J gene: TRBJ2-1; D gene: TRBD2; V gene: TRBV20-1; CDR3 DNA: TGCAGTGCTAGAGCGGGGGGGTTTAAGAATGAGCAGTTCTTC; CDR3 protein: CSARAGGFKNEQFF
clone size: many; J gene: TRBJ2-3; D gene: TRBD2; V gene: TRBV6-5; CDR3 DNA: TGTGCCAGCAGTGGACCCGGGACTAAGTCGGGCACAGATACGCAGTATTTT; CDR3 protein: CASSGPGTKSGTDTQYF
clone size: -; J gene: TRBJ2-3; D gene: -; V gene: TRBV7-2; CDR3 DNA: TGTGCCAGCAGCCGGGGACACCTGAACACAGATACGCAGTATTTT; CDR3 protein: CASSRGHLNTDTQYF
clone size: -; J gene: TRBJ2-7; D gene: -; V gene: TRBV6-5; CDR3 DNA: TGTGCCAGCAGTAAAACCGGGACACTTCCCTACGAGCAGTACTTC; CDR3 protein: CASSKTGTLPYEQYF
clone size: many; J gene: TRBJ2-5; D gene: -; V gene: TRBV4-2; CDR3 DNA: TGTGCCAGCAGCCCACCGGCGTTGGGAGAGACCCAGTACTTC; CDR3 protein: CASSPPALGETQYF
clone size: -; J gene: TRBJ2-5; D gene: -; V gene: TRBV27; CDR3 DNA: TGTGCCAGCAGTTCTTACAGACAAGAGACCCAGTACTTC; CDR3 protein: CASSSYRQETQYF
clone size: few; J gene: TRBJ2-1; D gene: -; V gene: TRBV7-8; CDR3 DNA: TGTGCCAGCAGCTTAATGGGTGAGCAGTTCTTC; CDR3 protein: CASSLMGEQFF
clone size: -; J gene: TRBJ2-5; D gene: -; V gene: TRBV5-1; CDR3 DNA: TGCGCCAGCTACAGAACACAAGAGACCCAGTACTTC; CDR3 protein: CASYRTQETQYF
clone size: few; J gene: TRBJ2-7; D gene: TRBD1; V gene: TRBV6-1; CDR3 DNA: TGTGCCAGCAGTGAGAGCGAGTGGGGACAGGGTGTCTACGAGCAGTACTTC; CDR3 protein: CASSESEWGQGVYEQYF
clone size: -; J gene: TRBJ2-1; D gene: -; V gene: TRBV12-3/TRBV12-4; CDR3 DNA: TGTGCCAGCAGTAGGATCGACACAGACAATGAGCAGTTCTTC; CDR3 protein: CASSRIDTDNEQFF
clone size: few; J gene: TRBJ1-5; D gene: -; V gene: TRBV20-1; CDR3 DNA: TGCAGTGCAGCGAGCGGGGTCCATCAGCCCCAGCATTTT; CDR3 protein: CSAASGVHQPQHF
clone size: many; J gene: TRBJ2-1; D gene: -; V gene: TRBV29-1; CDR3 DNA: TGCAGCGTTGAAGACGAGACGGATTTTGAGCAGTTCTTC; CDR3 protein: CSVEDETDFEQFF
clone size: many; J gene: TRBJ2-1; D gene: -; V gene: TRBV7-9; CDR3 DNA: TGTGCCAGCAGCGCGGGGAATTCCTACAATGAGCAGTTCTTC; CDR3 protein: CASSAGNSYNEQFF
clone size: few; J gene: TRBJ1-3; D gene: -; V gene: TRBV6-6; CDR3 DNA: TGTGCCAGCAGTTACTTAAGGAGGGATGGAAACACCATATATTTT; CDR3 protein: CASSYLRRDGNTIYF
clone size: many; J gene: TRBJ1-2; D gene: TRBD1; V gene: TRBV7-9; CDR3 DNA: TGTGCCAGCAGCTTAGGACAGGGGAATGGCTACACCTTC; CDR3 protein: CASSLGQGNGYTF
clone size: -; J gene: TRBJ1-1; D gene: -; V gene: TRBV5-1; CDR3 DNA: TGCGCCAGCAGCTTGGCCCTAGGGGGCACTGAAGCTTTCTTT; CDR3 protein: CASSLALGGTEAFF
clone size: many; J gene: TRBJ2-7; D gene: -; V gene: TRBV7-8; CDR3 DNA: TGTGCCAGCACCCCCCAGACCTTCCCATCCTTCTACGAGCAGTACTTC; CDR3 protein: CASTPQTFPSFYEQYF
clone size: many; J gene: TRBJ2-1; D gene: -; V gene: TRBV11-2; CDR3 DNA: TGTGCCAGCAGCTTAAGGGCGGATAGCTCCTACAATGAGCAGTTCTTC; CDR3 protein: CASSLRADSSYNEQFF
clone size: -; J gene: TRBJ2-5; D gene: TRBD1; V gene: TRBV9; CDR3 DNA: TGTGCCAGCAGCGCGCGGACAGGGGGCCATGAAGCCCAGTACTTC; CDR3 protein: CASSARTGGHEAQYF
clone size: -; J gene: TRBJ2-3; D gene: TRBD2; V gene: TRBV7-3; CDR3 DNA: TGTGCCAGCAGCTTCCCTTTGCGGGGGGGCCGGGAAGATACGCAGTATTTT; CDR3 protein: CASSFPLRGGREDTQYF
clone size: -; J gene: TRBJ1-2; D gene: -; V gene: TRBV7-8; CDR3 DNA: TGTGCCAGCAGCTTAGGCAGGGCTAGTGGCTACACCTTC; CDR3 protein: CASSLGRASGYTF
clone size: -; J gene: TRBJ2-3; D gene: -; V gene: TRBV7-9; CDR3 DNA: TGTGCCAGCAGCTTGAGCTTAGCAGATACGCAGTATTTT; CDR3 protein: CASSLSLADTQYF
clone size: -; J gene: TRBJ1-2; D gene: -; V gene: TRBV5-1; CDR3 DNA: TGCGCCAGCAGCTTGGAGCCGGGGTCCATGAACTATGGCTACACCTTC; CDR3 protein: CASSLEPGSMNYGYTF
clone size: -; J gene: TRBJ2-7; D gene: -; V gene: TRBV4-3; CDR3 DNA: TGCGCCAGCAGCCCAGGGAAGGGATACGAGCAGTACTTC; CDR3 protein: CASSPGKGYEQYF
clone size: many; J gene: TRBJ1-2; D gene: TRBD1; V gene: TRBV20-1; CDR3 DNA: TGCAGTGTCGGCCTCCAGGGGGCTAATGGCTACACCTTC; CDR3 protein: CSVGLQGANGYTF
clone size: -; J gene: TRBJ1-5; D gene: -; V gene: TRBV20-1; CDR3 DNA: TGCAGTGCCAGGTACAGGGCCGGCAATCAGCCCCAGCATTTT; CDR3 protein: CSARYRAGNQPQHF
clone size: few; J gene: TRBJ2-5; D gene: TRBD1; V gene: TRBV6-5; CDR3 DNA: TGTGCCAGCAGTTGGGGGACAGGCATTCAAGAGACCCAGTACTTC; CDR3 protein: CASSWGTGIQETQYF
clone size: -; J gene: TRBJ1-2; D gene: -; V gene: TRBV3-1; CDR3 DNA: TGTGCCAGCAGCCCCCGGAGACAAGCTTATGGCTACACCTTC; CDR3 protein: CASSPRRQAYGYTF
clone size: few; J gene: TRBJ2-5; D gene: -; V gene: TRBV20-1; CDR3 DNA: TGCAGTGCCGTCTCCGGGACCGCGGGGACCCAGTACTTC; CDR3 protein: CSAVSGTAGTQYF
clone size: few; J gene: TRBJ1-1; D gene: -; V gene: TRBV6-5; CDR3 DNA: TGTGCCAGCAGTTACGGGGGGGCTGAAGCTTTCTTT; CDR3 protein: CASSYGGAEAFF
clone size: -; J gene: TRBJ1-2; D gene: -; V gene: TRBV5-5; CDR3 DNA: TGTGCCAGCAGCTCCCAGTCTACAGGGTATGGCTACACCTTC; CDR3 protein: CASSSQSTGYGYTF
clone size: few; J gene: TRBJ2-4; D gene: -; V gene: TRBV9; CDR3 DNA: TGTGCCAGCAGCGTAGAACAGATGGGGAGCATTCAGTACTTC; CDR3 protein: CASSVEQMGSIQYF
clone size: few; J gene: TRBJ1-5; D gene: -; V gene: TRBV2; CDR3 DNA: TGTGCCAGCAGTGAAGGGTGGGACCCCCGCAATCAGCCCCAGCATTTT; CDR3 protein: CASSEGWDPRNQPQHF
clone size: few; J gene: TRBJ2-2; D gene: -; V gene: TRBV14; CDR3 DNA: TGTGCCAGCAGCCCGTCTGGTACAGGAGACACCGGGGAGCTGTTTTTT; CDR3 protein: CASSPSGTGDTGELFF
clone size: -; J gene: TRBJ1-5; D gene: TRBD1; V gene: TRBV12-3/TRBV12-4; CDR3 DNA: TGTGCCAGCAGCGGGACAGCTAGCAATCAGCCCCAGCATTTT; CDR3 protein: CASSGTASNQPQHF
clone size: many; J gene: TRBJ2-7; D gene: -; V gene: TRBV5-8; CDR3 DNA: TGTGCCAGCACTAAGGGCCGCTTAGGCCCCTACGAGCAGTACTTC; CDR3 protein: CASTKGRLGPYEQYF
clone size: -; J gene: TRBJ2-2; D gene: -; V gene: TRBV7-7; CDR3 DNA: TGTGCCAGCACCTTGGGTCTGAACACCGGGGAGCTGTTTTTT; CDR3 protein: CASTLGLNTGELFF
clone size: few; J gene: TRBJ1-2; D gene: -; V gene: TRBV19; CDR3 DNA: TGTGCCAGTAGTACGGAGGGCTATGGCTACACCTTC; CDR3 protein: CASSTEGYGYTF
clone size: -; J gene: TRBJ1-6; D gene: TRBD1; V gene: TRBV4-2; CDR3 DNA: TGTGCCAGCAGCCAAGGGGACAGCGATCGTTCACCCCTCCACTTT; CDR3 protein: CASSQGDSDRSPLHF
clone size: few; J gene: TRBJ2-5; D gene: -; V gene: TRBV6-1; CDR3 DNA: TGTGCCAGCAGGATTACCCGCGGAGAGACCCAGTACTTC; CDR3 protein: CASRITRGETQYF
clone size: -; J gene: TRBJ2-3; D gene: -; V gene: TRBV7-2; CDR3 DNA: TGTGCCAGCAGCTTTTCGGGGGGCGCTGAAGATACGCAGTATTTT; CDR3 protein: CASSFSGGAEDTQYF
clone size: few; J gene: TRBJ1-5; D gene: TRBD1; V gene: TRBV20-1; CDR3 DNA: TGCAGTGCTAGAGACCGACAGGGGTATCAGCCCCAGCATTTT; CDR3 protein: CSARDRQGYQPQHF
clone size: many; J gene: TRBJ2-3; D gene: -; V gene: TRBV20-1; CDR3 DNA: TGCAGTGCTAGTTATAGCGGTCGCACAGATACGCAGTATTTT; CDR3 protein: CSASYSGRTDTQYF
clone size: -; J gene: TRBJ2-5; D gene: TRBD2; V gene: TRBV20-1; CDR3 DNA: TGCAGCCTAGCGGGGGGCCAAGAGACCCAGTACTTC; CDR3 protein: CSLAGGQETQYF
clone size: many; J gene: TRBJ2-3; D gene: -; V gene: TRBV20-1; CDR3 DNA: TGCAGTGCTAGAGAGTTTGTGGGGGCTAGCACAGATACGCAGTATTTT; CDR3 protein: CSAREFVGASTDTQYF
clone size: few; J gene: TRBJ2-2; D gene: -; V gene: TRBV5-5; CDR3 DNA: TGTGCCAGCAGCTTTTGGCGACAGCACACCGGGGAGCTGTTTTTT; CDR3 protein: CASSFWRQHTGELFF
clone size: few; J gene: TRBJ2-5; D gene: TRBD1; V gene: TRBV19; CDR3 DNA: TGTGCCAGTAGTACCGGGACAGGGAACAGGGAGACCCAGTACTTC; CDR3 protein: CASSTGTGNRETQYF